This is a list of T cell receptor beta chains from one sample in a study of blood T cell repertoires in COVID-19. Only in-frame clones appear in the TCRdb table, and some are missing; sequencing was by immunoSEQ multiplex PCR. The data show around 200,000 clones, approximately 88% seen once. Sequencing was performed on peripheral blood. The receptor set was obtained from a man in his forties with acute or convalescent COVID-19. The CDR3 runs from the conserved cysteine through the conserved F or W. The D gene is left open where the match is weak. For some rows the clone size is stated as once, few or many, or as a class when expanded; others skip it.

J gene	D gene	clone size	V gene	CDR3 protein	CDR3 DNA
TRBJ1-6	.	.	TRBV7-9	CASSLSSSPLHF	TGTGCCAGCAGCTTATCCAGTTCACCCCTCCACTTT
TRBJ1-1	.	.	TRBV30	CAWSDGPHEAFF	TGTGCCTGGAGTGATGGGCCCCATGAAGCTTTCTTT
TRBJ1-4	.	.	TRBV4-1	CASSQPVDEKLFF	TGCGCCAGCAGCCAACCGGTGGATGAAAAACTGTTTTTT
TRBJ2-7	TRBD2	.	TRBV2	CAMLAGSYEQYF	TGTGCCATGTTAGCGGGGTCCTACGAGCAGTACTTC
TRBJ1-6	TRBD1	.	TRBV5-6	CASSITTGTGISPLHF	TGTGCCAGCAGCATCACTACCGGGACAGGGATTTCACCCCTCCACTTT
TRBJ1-6	.	.	TRBV5-4	CASSSRDGPFNSPLHF	TGTGCCAGCAGCTCGCGGGACGGCCCCTTTAATTCACCCCTCCACTTT
TRBJ2-5	.	.	TRBV19	CASSNQRETQYF	TGTGCCAGTAGTAACCAGAGGGAGACCCAGTACTTC
TRBJ1-4	TRBD1	.	TRBV28	CASTGDRGAFNEKLFF	TGTGCCAGCACAGGGGACAGGGGTGCCTTTAATGAAAAACTGTTTTTT
TRBJ1-1	.	.	TRBV30	CAWSDYSLRAFF	TGTGCCTGGAGCGATTACTCCCTGCGGGCTTTCTTT
TRBJ2-7	TRBD1	.	TRBV6-5	CASSYLPGQSSYEQYF	TGTGCCAGCAGTTACCTACCGGGACAGAGCTCCTACGAGCAGTACTTC
TRBJ1-1	.	.	TRBV5-1	CAAKSGQGTEAFF	TGCGCTGCCAAGAGTGGGCAGGGCACTGAAGCTTTCTTT
TRBJ2-5	.	.	TRBV12-3/TRBV12-4	CASGGAGETQYF	TGTGCCAGCGGAGGTGCGGGGGAGACCCAGTACTTC
TRBJ2-2	TRBD2	few	TRBV7-7	CASTPGGGELFF	TGTGCCAGCACCCCGGGGGGCGGGGAGCTGTTTTTT
TRBJ2-7	TRBD2	.	TRBV12-5	CASGRGFAYEQYF	TGTGCTAGTGGGCGGGGGTTCGCCTACGAGCAGTACTTC
TRBJ1-6	TRBD1	.	TRBV5-1	CASSFMGTGISPLHF	TGCGCCAGCAGCTTTATGGGGACAGGGATTTCACCCCTCCACTTT
TRBJ1-6	.	.	TRBV14	CASSQGAVSPLHF	TGTGCCAGCAGCCAGGGGGCGGTTTCACCCCTCCACTTT
TRBJ2-7	TRBD1	.	TRBV29-1	CSARTGVDYEQYF	TGCAGCGCCCGGACAGGAGTAGACTACGAGCAGTACTTC
TRBJ2-3	TRBD2	once	TRBV19	CASREGAGVHTQYF	TGTGCCAGTAGAGAAGGCGCGGGGGTCCATACGCAGTATTTT
TRBJ2-7	.	.	TRBV7-8	CASSLTRSSEQYF	TGTGCCAGCAGCTTAACTAGAAGTTCCGAGCAGTACTTC
TRBJ1-3	.	.	TRBV5-1	CASSLGALGNTIYF	TGCGCCAGCAGCTTAGGGGCCCTCGGAAACACCATATATTTT
TRBJ2-3	TRBD2	.	TRBV15	CATSAGAHAGAQYF	TGTGCCACTTCAGCGGGGGCCCATGCGGGGGCGCAGTATTTT
TRBJ2-5	.	.	TRBV29-1	CSVVAGRETQYF	TGCAGCGTTGTGGCAGGGCGGGAGACCCAGTACTTC
TRBJ1-6	.	.	TRBV6-5	CASSPSEGYNSPLHF	TGTGCCAGCAGTCCTTCAGAGGGCTATAATTCACCCCTCCACTTT
TRBJ2-1	.	.	TRBV9	CASSVVMGDEQFF	TGTGCCAGCAGCGTAGTAATGGGCGATGAGCAGTTCTTC
TRBJ1-3	.	.	TRBV6-5	CASFGSAGGNTIYF	TGTGCCAGCTTCGGGAGCGCTGGTGGAAACACCATATATTTT
TRBJ2-1	TRBD2	once	TRBV5-4	CASSPNLAGLYNEQFF	TGTGCCAGCAGCCCCAACCTAGCGGGGCTGTACAATGAGCAGTTCTTC
TRBJ2-5	.	.	TRBV12-3/TRBV12-4	CASSSSSETQYF	TGTGCCAGCAGTTCTAGTTCAGAGACCCAGTACTTC